This T cell receptor (beta chain) came from a study of blood T cells in healthy people across ages. Study overall: For every two T cells, template switching captured about one barcoded beta molecule. Whole-study findings and limits: TCR beta diversity, measured per million T cells, fell in a roughly linear way with age.

In the case of this clonotype: Its specificity is unknown.

Next came a second PCR, run for about 7 to 12 cycles, which used a sample-barcoded 5' primer along with a J-beta primer mix. Per sample, CDR3-containing paired-end reads numbered at least 3 million. One entry per CDR3 protein, called by TCRdb with MiXCR from the 5' RACE reads. The table includes 550,000 to 750,000 distinct CDR3 sequences, approximately 21% detected once. Germline V lookup: CDR1 SGHRS, CDR2 YFSETQ. Trimming took 4 bases from V and 9 from J; bases not matched to a gene: 16. The CDR3 consists of 15 residues. The clonotype originates from a man between 65 and 80 years old in good health. V is TRBV5-1 and J is TRBJ2-7; 7 nucleotides match TRBD2. Sequencing was performed on blood. The DNA for the CDR3 is TGCGCCAGCAGCCCCGGGAGGACGGACTCTAATCGGCAGTACTTC. This gives the protein CASSPGRTDSNRQYF.